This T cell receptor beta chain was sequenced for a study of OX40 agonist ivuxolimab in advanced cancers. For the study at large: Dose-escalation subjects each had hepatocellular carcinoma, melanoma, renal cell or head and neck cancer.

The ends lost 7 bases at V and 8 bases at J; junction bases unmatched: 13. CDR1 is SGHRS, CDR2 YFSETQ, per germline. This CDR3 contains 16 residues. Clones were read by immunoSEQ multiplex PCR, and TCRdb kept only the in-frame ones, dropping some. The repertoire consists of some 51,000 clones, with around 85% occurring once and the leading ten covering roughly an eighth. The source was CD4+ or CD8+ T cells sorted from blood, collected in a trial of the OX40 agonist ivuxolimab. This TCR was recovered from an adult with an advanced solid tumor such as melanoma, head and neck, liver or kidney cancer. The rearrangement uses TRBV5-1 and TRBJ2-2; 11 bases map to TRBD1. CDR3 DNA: TGCGCCAGCTTGGACAGGGGGCGCAAAGTGTCAGGGGAGCTGTTTTTT. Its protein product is CASLDRGRKVSGELFF. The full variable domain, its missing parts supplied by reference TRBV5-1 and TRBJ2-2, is KAGVTQTPRYLIKTRGQQVTLSCSPISGHRSVSWYQQTPGQGLQFLFEYFSETQRNKGNFPGRFSGRQFSNSRSEMNVSTLELGDSALYLCASLDRGRKVSGELFFGEGSRLTVL.